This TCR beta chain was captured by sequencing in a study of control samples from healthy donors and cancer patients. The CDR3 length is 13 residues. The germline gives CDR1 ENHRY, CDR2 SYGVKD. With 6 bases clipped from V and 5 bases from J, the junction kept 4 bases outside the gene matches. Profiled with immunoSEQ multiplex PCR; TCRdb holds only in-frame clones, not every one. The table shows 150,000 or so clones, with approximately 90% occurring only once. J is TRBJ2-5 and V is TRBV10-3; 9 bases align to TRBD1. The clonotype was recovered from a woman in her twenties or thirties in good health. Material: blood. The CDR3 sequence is CAIRTGGEETQYF. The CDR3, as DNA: TGTGCCATCAGAACAGGGGGCGAGGAGACCCAGTACTTC.